What follows describes a single TCR beta chain. It has no known antigen specificity. The record has no base qualities; no much larger clone is one base away. This sample is part of a study of OX40 agonist ivuxolimab in advanced cancers. Regarding the complete study: Ivuxolimab, which targeted the costimulatory receptor OX40 (CD134), was an agonistic, fully human IgG2 monoclonal antibody. Intravenous ivuxolimab was administered to patients every 2 weeks at six dose levels: 0.01, 0.1, 0.3, 1.5, 3 and 10 mg/kg. Of the approximately 50 dose-escalation patients, hepatocellular carcinoma was present in approximately 20, melanoma in roughly 15, renal cell carcinoma in 9 and head and neck cancer in 9. The dose-escalation cohort was roughly 80% male with a mean age of roughly 60 years, ranging from roughly 23 to 80. Patients were allowed to have had prior anti-PD-1, anti-PD-L1 or anti-CTLA-4 therapy, and approximately 37% of the dose-escalation patients had been treated with checkpoint inhibitors. Partial responses occurred in three dose-escalation patients, of whom one had hepatocellular carcinoma and two had cutaneous melanoma. The purpose of peripheral TCRbeta sequencing was to test whether ivuxolimab changed TCR sequence diversity and led to clonal T-cell expansion. The paper reports the monotherapy dose-escalation portion (N of about 50 patients) of the phase I ivuxolimab trial. The study at large found these results: After ivuxolimab, CD8+ T cells had more expanded clones than CD4+ T cells on average. Which antigens the clonally expanded peripheral T cells were specific for was not determined. At doses of 0.1 to 3.0 mg/kg, clonal expansion of both CD4+ and CD8+ blood T cells was observed from baseline to week 6. In the 0.1-3.0 mg/kg groups, partial responders were among the patients with the lowest normalized peripheral clonal expansion, particularly in CD8+ T cells. Low levels of normalized T-cell clonal expansion were also seen in some patients who did not respond.

Patients with autoimmune disease history or receiving systemic immunosuppression were excluded from the trial. Peripheral blood for TCR sequencing was collected from all dose cohorts at baseline, on cycle 4 day 1, and on cycle 7 day 1. Samples were obtained from an open-label, multicenter, first-in-human phase I dose-escalation trial of ivuxolimab. Adults with locally advanced or metastatic head and neck squamous cell, hepatocellular, melanoma or renal cell carcinoma were enrolled in the trial. CD4+ and CD8+ T cells were sorted separately from peripheral blood before TCR sequencing. For sequencing of the TCRbeta CDR3 region, genomic DNA was extracted from the sorted cells. The immunoSEQ Assay was used for sequencing of TCRbeta CDR3 regions. TCRdb's version of the immuneACCESS table is confined to in-frame rearrangements and falls short of the full clone set. An unresolved V gene accounts for under half of the shortfall where checked; the remainder is of unknown origin. Within this sample are 50,000 to 75,000 clones, with 65% to 85% of them counted one time only. The ten top clones hold more than 1.4% of the sample.

The germline V gene gives CDR1 as SGHRS and CDR2 as YFSETQ. At the junction V is shortened by 2 bases and J by 2 bases; bases outside the gene matches: 6. The CDR3 runs 16 amino acids, cysteine and phenylalanine included. The read is trimmed to its CDR3 DNA, 48 bases read in frame from base 1. The V gene is TRBV5-1 and the J gene is TRBJ1-4; a stretch of 7 junction bases matches TRBD1. The sequence came from an adult with an advanced solid tumor such as melanoma, head and neck, liver or kidney cancer. The sample consisted of CD4+ or CD8+ T cells sorted from blood, taken in a trial of the OX40 agonist ivuxolimab. The DNA sequence reads TGCGCCAGCAGCTTAGCGACACAGGGGACTAATGAAAAACTGTTTTTT. Its protein is CASSLATQGTNEKLFF.